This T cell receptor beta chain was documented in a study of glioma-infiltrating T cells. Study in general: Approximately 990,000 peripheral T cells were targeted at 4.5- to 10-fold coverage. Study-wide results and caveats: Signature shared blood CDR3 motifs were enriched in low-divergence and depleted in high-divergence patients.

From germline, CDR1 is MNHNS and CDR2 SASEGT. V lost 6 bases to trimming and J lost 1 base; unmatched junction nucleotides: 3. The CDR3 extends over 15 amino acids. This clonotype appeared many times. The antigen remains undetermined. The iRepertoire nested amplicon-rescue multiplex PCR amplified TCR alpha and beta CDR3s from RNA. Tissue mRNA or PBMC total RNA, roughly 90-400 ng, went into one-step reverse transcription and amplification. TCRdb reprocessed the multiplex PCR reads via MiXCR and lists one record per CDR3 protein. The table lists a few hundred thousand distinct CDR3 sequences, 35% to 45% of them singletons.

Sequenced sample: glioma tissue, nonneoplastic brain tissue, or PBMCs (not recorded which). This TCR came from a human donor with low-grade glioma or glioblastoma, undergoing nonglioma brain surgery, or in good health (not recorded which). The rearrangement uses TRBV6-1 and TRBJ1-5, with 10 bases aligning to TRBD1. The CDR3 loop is CASSWDRGSNQPQHF. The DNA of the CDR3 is TGTGCCAGCAGCTGGGACAGGGGAAGCAATCAGCCCCAGCATTTT.